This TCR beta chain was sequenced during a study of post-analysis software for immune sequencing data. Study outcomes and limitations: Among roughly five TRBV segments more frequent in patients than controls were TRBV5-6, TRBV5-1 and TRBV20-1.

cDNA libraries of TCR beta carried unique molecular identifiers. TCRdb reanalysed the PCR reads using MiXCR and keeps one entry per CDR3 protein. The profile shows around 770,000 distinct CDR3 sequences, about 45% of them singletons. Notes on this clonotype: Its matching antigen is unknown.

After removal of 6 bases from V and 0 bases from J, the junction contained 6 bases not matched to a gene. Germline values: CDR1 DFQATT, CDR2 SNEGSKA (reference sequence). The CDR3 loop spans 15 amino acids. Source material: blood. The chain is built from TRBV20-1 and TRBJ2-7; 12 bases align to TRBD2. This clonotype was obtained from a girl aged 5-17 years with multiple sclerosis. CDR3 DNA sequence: TGCAGTGCCGGACTAGCGGGGTCTCGCTCCTACGAGCAGTACTTC. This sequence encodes CSAGLAGSRSYEQYF.